This T cell receptor (beta chain) is drawn from a study of control samples from healthy donors and cancer patients. This CDR3 comprises 14 residues. Trimming stripped 5 bases from V and 1 base from J, with 9 bases between. Germline CDR1 and CDR2: SGHTA and FQGNSA. This clone was seen once. This table comes from immunoSEQ multiplex PCR, and its TCRdb copy is limited to in-frame clones, with some not included. The sample shows 100,000 to 150,000 clones, around 92% of them seen only once. The TCR comes from a man aged 45 to 65 in good health. Sequenced material: blood. The J gene is TRBJ1-5, the V gene TRBV7-2; D perhaps matches TRBD1 (5 bases). CDR3: CASSARTSNQPQHF. The CDR3 nucleotides read TGTGCCAGCAGCGCAAGGACAAGCAATCAGCCCCAGCATTTT.